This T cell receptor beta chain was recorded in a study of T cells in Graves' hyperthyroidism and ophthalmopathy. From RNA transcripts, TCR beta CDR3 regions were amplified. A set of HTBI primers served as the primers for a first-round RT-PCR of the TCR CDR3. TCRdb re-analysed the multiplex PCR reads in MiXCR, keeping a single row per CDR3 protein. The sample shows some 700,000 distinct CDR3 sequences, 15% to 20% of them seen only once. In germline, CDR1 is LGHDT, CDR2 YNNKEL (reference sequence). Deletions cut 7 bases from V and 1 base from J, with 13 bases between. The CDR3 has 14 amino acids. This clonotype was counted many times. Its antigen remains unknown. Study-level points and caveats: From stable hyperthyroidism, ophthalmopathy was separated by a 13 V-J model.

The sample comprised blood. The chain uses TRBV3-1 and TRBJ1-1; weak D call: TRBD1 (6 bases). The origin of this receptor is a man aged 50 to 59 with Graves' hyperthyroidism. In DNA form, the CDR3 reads TGTGCCAGCAAAGGGGGTTATAGGAACACTGAAGCTTTCTTT. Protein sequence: CASKGGYRNTEAFF. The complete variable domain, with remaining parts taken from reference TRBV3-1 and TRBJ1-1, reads DTAVSQTPKYLVTQMGNDKSIKCEQNLGHDTMYWYKQDSKKFLKIMFSYNNKELIINETVPNRFSPKSPDKAHLNLHINSLELGDSAVYFCASKGGYRNTEAFFGQGTRLTVV.